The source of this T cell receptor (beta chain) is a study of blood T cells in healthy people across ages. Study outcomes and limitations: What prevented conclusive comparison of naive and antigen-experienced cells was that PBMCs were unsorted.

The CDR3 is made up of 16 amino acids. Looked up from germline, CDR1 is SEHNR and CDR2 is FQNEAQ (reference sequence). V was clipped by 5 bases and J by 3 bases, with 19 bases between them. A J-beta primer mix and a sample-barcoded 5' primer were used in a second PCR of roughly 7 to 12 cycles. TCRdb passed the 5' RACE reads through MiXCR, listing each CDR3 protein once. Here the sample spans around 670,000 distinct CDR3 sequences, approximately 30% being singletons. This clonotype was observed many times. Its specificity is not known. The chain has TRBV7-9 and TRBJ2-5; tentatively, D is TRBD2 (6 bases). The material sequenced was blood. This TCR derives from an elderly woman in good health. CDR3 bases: TGTGCCAGCAGCCGGCGGGGTTGGTCCCCCGAAGAGACCCAGTACTTC. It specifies CASSRRGWSPEETQYF.